This TCR beta chain comes out of a study of PD-1 blockade in classical Hodgkin lymphoma. General study results and limits: With CD4+ cells, TCR diversity rose significantly by C4D1, but not with CD8+ cells. When set against healthy donors, newly diagnosed patients were reported to show lower baseline TCR diversity.

This clone was counted a few times. Its target is unknown. Time point meaning: cycle 4 day 1 (C4D1), after six to seven weeks of nivolumab. The patients all showed relapse after autologous stem cell transplantation, while their brentuximab vedotin exposure varied. Assay used: immunoSEQ multiplex PCR; TCRdb lists only in-frame clones, some missing. Found here are approximately 30,000 clones, about four fifths of them singletons; the top ten hold around 15%. The CDR3 runs to 14 residues. Trimming shortened V by 4 bases and J by 6 bases, and 17 bases separated the two germline ends. CDR1 is SGHDT and CDR2 is YYEEEE in the germline V gene.

The sample in question was peripheral blood mononuclear cells (PBMCs), obtained before the fourth cycle of nivolumab. The chain combines TRBV5-6 with TRBJ2-7; possibly TRBD2 for D (7 bases). The TCR comes from a human donor with classical Hodgkin lymphoma. CDR3 protein: CASSLGGGFGEQYF. The CDR3 DNA follows: TGTGCCAGCAGCCTCGGCGGGGGCTTTGGCGAGCAGTACTTC.